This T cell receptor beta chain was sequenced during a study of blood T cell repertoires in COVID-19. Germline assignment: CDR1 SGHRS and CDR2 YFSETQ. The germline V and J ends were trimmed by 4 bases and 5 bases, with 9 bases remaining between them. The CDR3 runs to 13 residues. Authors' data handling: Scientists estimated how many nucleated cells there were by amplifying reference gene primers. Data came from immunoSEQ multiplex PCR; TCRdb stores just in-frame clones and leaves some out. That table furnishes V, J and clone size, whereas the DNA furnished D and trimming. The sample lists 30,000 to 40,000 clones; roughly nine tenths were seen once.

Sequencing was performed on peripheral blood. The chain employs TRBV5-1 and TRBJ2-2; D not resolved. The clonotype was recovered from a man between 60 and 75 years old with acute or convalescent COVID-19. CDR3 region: CASSPSSTGELFF. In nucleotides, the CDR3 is TGCGCCAGCAGCCCTAGTAGTACCGGGGAGCTGTTTTTT.